This T cell receptor (beta chain) was identified in a study of HIV-infected patients and healthy controls. General study findings and limits: A major limitation was that merely sixteen HIV-infected individuals were processed.

By share, this clonotype counts as medium-sized. Antigen: not known. The CDR3 contains 16 residues. Per germline, CDR1 DFQATT and CDR2 SNEGSKA (reference sequence). With 3 bases removed from V and 1 base from J, the gap between germline ends came to 16 bases. Alpha and beta constant-region primers primed reverse transcription of 400 to 650 ng RNA. Each of the alpha and beta chains got its own library through chain-specific third strand synthesis with indices. Each cDNA molecule was barcoded, and a single primer pair amplified each chain. TCRdb reprocessed the 5' RACE reads with MiXCR, giving one entry per CDR3 protein. The sample includes more than 15,000 distinct CDR3 sequences, around 8.3% of them seen just once. The repertoire came from unfractionated whole blood and reflected all unsorted peripheral T cells.

Sample: blood. The J gene is TRBJ2-1, the V gene TRBV20-1, with a possible D match to TRBD2 (5 bases). The TCR was taken from an adult in good health. The CDR3 region is CSARAMDSSSYNEQFF. DNA for the CDR3: TGCAGTGCTAGGGCTATGGACTCTTCATCCTACAATGAGCAGTTCTTC.